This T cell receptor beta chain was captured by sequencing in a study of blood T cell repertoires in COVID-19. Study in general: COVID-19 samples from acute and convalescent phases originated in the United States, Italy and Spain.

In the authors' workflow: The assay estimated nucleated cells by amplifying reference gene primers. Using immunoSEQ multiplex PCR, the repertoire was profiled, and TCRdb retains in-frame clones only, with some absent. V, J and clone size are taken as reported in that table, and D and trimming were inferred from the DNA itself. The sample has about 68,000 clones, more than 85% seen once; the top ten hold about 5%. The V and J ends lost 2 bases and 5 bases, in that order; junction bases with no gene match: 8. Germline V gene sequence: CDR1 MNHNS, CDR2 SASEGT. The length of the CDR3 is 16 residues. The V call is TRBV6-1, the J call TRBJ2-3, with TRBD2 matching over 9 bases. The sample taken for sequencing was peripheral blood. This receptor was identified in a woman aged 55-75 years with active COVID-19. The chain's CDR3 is CASSESVAGDGDTQYF. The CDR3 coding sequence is TGTGCCAGCAGTGAATCGGTAGCGGGGGATGGAGATACGCAGTATTTT.